One and the same sample provided the 6 T cell receptor beta chains below, sequenced in a study of blood T cells in healthy people across ages. For the second PCR, which ran for 7 to 11 cycles, a sample-barcoded 5' primer and a J-beta primer mix were used. TCRdb itself ran the 5' RACE reads through MiXCR, one entry per CDR3 protein. Here the sample spans approximately 810,000 distinct CDR3 sequences, around 28% being singletons. Specimen: blood. Receptors were obtained from a woman older than 75 in good health.

This clonotype has a count of ten or more. The V and J genes are TRBV27 and TRBJ1-6; TRBD1 might be the D (6 bases). V lost 4 bases, J lost 7 bases, and 11 bases lay in between. Germline V lookup: CDR1 MNHEY, CDR2 SMNVEV (reference sequence). The CDR3 contains 14 residues. The CDR3 DNA follows: TGTGCCAGCAGTTCGAGGACAGTGAATTCACCCCTCCACTTT. As protein: CASSSRTVNSPLHF.

Many counts were recorded for this clonotype. This CDR3 is CASSLETAGYEQYF. In DNA form, the CDR3 reads TGTGCCAGCAGCTTAGAGACAGCAGGCTACGAGCAGTACTTC. V usage is TRBV7-9 and J usage is TRBJ2-7; weak D call: TRBD1 (5 bases). The CDR3 is 14 residues long. The V gene lost 1 base and the J gene lost 3 bases, with 10 bases spanning the gap. Germline V CDR1 and CDR2: SEHNR, FQNEAQ (reference sequence).

Note on this clonotype: This may be a read error, as it is one base from a much larger clone. The genes are TRBV20-1 and TRBJ2-3; possible D gene TRBD1, 6 bases. Between the trimmed V and J ends, which lost 5 bases and 0 bases, there was a span of 9 bases. CDR1 is DFQATT and CDR2 is SNEGSKA in the germline V gene (reference sequence). This CDR3 has 13 amino acids. DNA of the CDR3: TGCAGTGCTGAGGGGGACAGCACAGATACGCAGTATTTT. It yields the protein CSAEGDSTDTQYF.

As for this clonotype: Germline and junction disagree at one end, which may indicate a read error. The V gene is TRBV5-5, the J gene TRBJ2-3; TRBD1 agrees at 7 bases. The CDR3 runs 16 residues. The germline CDR1 and CDR2 sequences are SGHKS and YYEKEE (reference sequence). CDR3 bases: TGTGCCAGCAGCCCTGGACAGGAGCTACCCACAGATACGCGGTATTTT. Amino acids: CASSPGQELPTDTRYF.

J is TRBJ1-1 and V is TRBV4-2, with unresolved D. Trimming took off 6 bases at V and 3 bases at J, with 17 bases between the two ends. Germline V gives CDR1 LGHNA, CDR2 YNFKEQ. The CDR3 has 15 amino acids. CDR3 amino acids: CASSGDTGSYTEAFF. The CDR3 DNA sequence: TGTGCCAGCAGTGGAGACACGGGGAGTTACACTGAAGCTTTCTTT.

For this clonotype: This may come from a read error, since a much larger clone is one base off. This sequence joins TRBV6-7 and TRBJ1-2; D is ambiguous. TRBV6-7 is given ORF status, its function remaining uncertain. This CDR3 comprises 12 residues. CDR3 residues: CASSVAVYDYTF. The CDR3 DNA sequence: TGTGCCAGCAGTGTGGCCGTCTATGACTACACCTTC.